Presented here are 14 T cell receptor beta chains from one specimen sequenced in a study of OX40 agonist ivuxolimab in advanced cancers. Produced via immunoSEQ multiplex PCR; TCRdb's table is partial and in-frame only. The sample lists 50,000 to 70,000 clones, approximately 89% occurring once. The sequencing used CD4+ or CD8+ T cells sorted from blood, collected in a trial of the OX40 agonist ivuxolimab. Source of these receptors: an adult with an advanced solid tumor such as melanoma, head and neck, liver or kidney cancer.

The chain uses TRBV2 and TRBJ1-2; D unresolved. CDR1 and CDR2 from the germline V gene are SNHLY and FYNNEI. The CDR3 loop spans 16 amino acids. The germline V and J ends were trimmed by 10 bases and 1 base, with 22 bases remaining between them. In nucleotides, the CDR3 is TGTGCCACTCAACTCTCAGGCGCCCCGCATAACTATGGCTACACCTTC. Protein: CATQLSGAPHNYGYTF.

The chain uses TRBV5-4 and TRBJ2-1; 10 bases fit TRBD1. V shed 4 bases and J 6 bases; nucleotides not matched to a gene: 16. This CDR3 comprises 18 residues. Germline V gene sequence: CDR1 SGHNT, CDR2 YYREEE (reference sequence). Written as DNA, the CDR3 is TGTGCCAGCAGCGTAGGGACAGGGGTCCCAAACTTGGGCAATGAGCAGTTCTTC. The encoded protein is CASSVGTGVPNLGNEQFF.

This chain connects TRBV27 to TRBJ2-5, with 7 positions matching TRBD1. The CDR3 runs to 15 residues. J lost 5 bases, V lost 5 bases, and 11 bases had no gene match. CDR1 and CDR2 (germline): MNHEY, SMNVEV (reference sequence). The DNA for the CDR3 is TGTGCCAGCAGTCCGCAGAGGGGGCGCGGCGAGACCCAGTACTTC. Protein sequence: CASSPQRGRGETQYF.

The genes are TRBV11-3 and TRBJ2-1, with D perhaps TRBD1 or TRBD2 (6 bases each). V was shortened by 3 bases and J by 9 bases, with 18 bases between the two germline ends. From germline, CDR1 is SGHNT and CDR2 YENEEA. The CDR3 runs to 15 residues. CDR3 DNA sequence: TGTGCCAGCAGCTTTAGCGGCGGGACATCATCTGAGCAGTTCTTC. It specifies CASSFSGGTSSEQFF.

The CDR3 is CASATQGAMRGYTF. DNA of the CDR3: TGTGCCAGCGCCACCCAGGGGGCAATGCGTGGCTACACCTTC. The V gene is TRBV2, the J gene TRBJ1-2; 8 positions agree with TRBD1. The V gene's germline CDR1 is SNHLY and CDR2 FYNNEI. The V segment lost 8 bases and the J segment 7 bases; nucleotides outside the gene matches: 12. The CDR3 spans 14 residues.

This chain uses TRBV6-4 with TRBJ2-4; D gene uncertain. Germline CDR1 is MRHNA and CDR2 is SNTAGT. CDR3 size: 12 residues. V lost 7 bases to trimming and J lost 3 bases, with 7 bases between them. In DNA form, the CDR3 reads TGTGCCAGCAAGCCCCACAAAAACATTCAGTACTTC. It encodes CASKPHKNIQYF.

V and J are TRBV29-1 and TRBJ1-2; perhaps TRBD1 as D (5 bases). The V end was cut by 4 bases, the J end by 2 bases, with 14 bases between. The V gene's germline CDR1 is SQVTM and CDR2 ANQGSEA. The CDR3 runs 14 residues. CDR3 amino acids: CSVGPAGGNYGYTF. CDR3 sequence (DNA): TGCAGCGTTGGGCCCGCTGGGGGGAACTATGGCTACACCTTC.

The rearrangement uses TRBV6-5 and TRBJ1-1; the match to TRBD1 covers 7 bases. After removal of 4 bases from V and 6 bases from J, the junction contained 11 bases not matched to a gene. Germline assignment: CDR1 MNHEY and CDR2 SVGAGI. The CDR3 length is 15 residues. As DNA, the CDR3 is TGTGCCAGCAGTTCAGCGGGGGCAGGGGGTGCTGAAGCTTTCTTT. Translated: CASSSAGAGGAEAFF.

The chain employs TRBV27 and TRBJ2-7; the D call may be TRBD1 or TRBD2 (7 bases each). The CDR3 totals 15 residues. With 2 bases removed from V and 1 base from J, the gap between germline ends came to 12 bases. CDR1 and CDR2 from the germline V gene are MNHEY and SMNVEV (reference sequence). The CDR3, as DNA: TGTGCCAGCAGTTTAGCCAGGGGGGGGTCCTACGAGCAGTACTTC. It codes for CASSLARGGSYEQYF.

This clone has more than one count but fewer than ten. The chain employs TRBV5-5 and TRBJ1-5; D is uncertain. The V and J ends lost 4 bases and 2 bases respectively, with 16 bases between them. The germline gives CDR1 SGHKS, CDR2 YYEKEE (reference sequence). The CDR3 consists of 16 residues. This CDR3 is CASSQKDQTGNQPQHF. The CDR3, as DNA: TGTGCCAGCAGCCAGAAGGACCAAACGGGCAATCAGCCCCAGCATTTT.

This chain connects TRBV19 to TRBJ1-1, with D uncertain. The V gene lost 5 bases and the J gene lost 0 bases, with 13 bases spanning the gap. Germline V lookup: CDR1 LNHDA, CDR2 SQIVND (reference sequence). This CDR3 comprises 15 residues. CDR3 in DNA: TGTGCCAGTAGTCCCCGTCGGGAGTTGAACACTGAAGCTTTCTTT. Amino acid sequence: CASSPRRELNTEAFF.

CDR3 DNA: TGCAGCGTTGACCCCGGGACAGGGGCCTACGAGCAGTACTTC. Amino acids: CSVDPGTGAYEQYF. V gene TRBV29-1 combines with J gene TRBJ2-7; TRBD1 aligns across 10 bases. The germline gives CDR1 SQVTM, CDR2 ANQGSEA. CDR3 length: 14 amino acids. V shed 3 bases, J shed 2 bases, and the junction held 4 bases outside the gene matches.

This clone was detected only a few times. An end of the junction does not agree with germline; a read error may underlie this. V is TRBV6-5 and J is TRBJ2-4, with TRBD2 matching over 16 bases. The germline CDR1 and CDR2 sequences are MNHEY and SVGAGI. The length of the CDR3 is 13 residues. The CDR3 loop is CASSQGLAGGAHF. CDR3 bases: TGTGCCAGCAGTCAGGGACTAGCGGGAGGGGCGCACTTC.

The V and J genes are TRBV7-2 and TRBJ2-3; perhaps TRBD1 as D (5 bases). Germline V lookup: CDR1 SGHTA, CDR2 FQGNSA. V shed 3 bases and J shed 8 bases, with 15 bases lying between them. CDR3 length equals 14 residues. CDR3 DNA: TGTGCCAGCAGCTTTACCAGTGGGCAGGGTACGCAGTATTTT. Its protein product is CASSFTSGQGTQYF.